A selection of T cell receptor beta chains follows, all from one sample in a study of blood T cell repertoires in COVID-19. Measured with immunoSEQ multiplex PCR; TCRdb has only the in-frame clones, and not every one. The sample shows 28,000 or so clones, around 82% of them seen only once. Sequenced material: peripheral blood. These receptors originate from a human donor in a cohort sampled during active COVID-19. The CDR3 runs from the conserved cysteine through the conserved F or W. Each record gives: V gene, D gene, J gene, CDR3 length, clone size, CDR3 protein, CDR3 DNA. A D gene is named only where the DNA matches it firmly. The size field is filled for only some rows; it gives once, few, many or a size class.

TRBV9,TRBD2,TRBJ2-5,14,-,CASSVGRTQETQYF,TGTGCCAGCAGCGTCGGGAGGACACAAGAGACCCAGTACTTC
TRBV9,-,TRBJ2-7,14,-,CASSPGPGSYEQYF,TGTGCCAGCAGCCCCGGTCCAGGATCCTACGAGCAGTACTTC
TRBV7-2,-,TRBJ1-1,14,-,CASSPQSMNTEAFF,TGTGCCAGCAGCCCCCAGTCCATGAACACTGAAGCTTTCTTT
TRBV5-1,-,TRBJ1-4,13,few,CASHRDTNEKLFF,TGCGCCAGCCACAGGGATACTAATGAAAAACTGTTTTTT
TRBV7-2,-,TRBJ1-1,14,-,CASSSYTENTEAFF,TGTGCCAGCAGCTCGTATACAGAGAACACTGAAGCTTTCTTT
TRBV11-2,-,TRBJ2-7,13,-,CASRAAQGYEQYF,TGTGCCAGCAGAGCCGCGCAGGGCTACGAGCAGTACTTC
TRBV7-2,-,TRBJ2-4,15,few,CASSPPREVKNIQYF,TGTGCCAGCAGCCCCCCCAGGGAGGTTAAAAACATTCAGTACTTC
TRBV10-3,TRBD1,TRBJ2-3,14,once,CAISGDRYTDTQYF,TGTGCCATCAGTGGGGACAGGTACACAGATACGCAGTATTTT
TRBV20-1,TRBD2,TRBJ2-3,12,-,CSASIGGDTQYF,TGCAGTGCTAGTATCGGGGGGGATACGCAGTATTTT
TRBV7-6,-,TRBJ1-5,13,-,CASSLSDNQPQHF,TGTGCCAGCAGCTTGTCAGACAATCAGCCCCAGCATTTT
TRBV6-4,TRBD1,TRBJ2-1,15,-,CASSDSTGGYNEQFF,TGTGCCAGCAGTGACTCGACAGGGGGCTACAATGAGCAGTTCTTC
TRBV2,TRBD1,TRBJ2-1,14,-,CASKGDRLYNEQFF,TGTGCCTCTAAGGGGGACAGGTTATACAATGAGCAGTTCTTC
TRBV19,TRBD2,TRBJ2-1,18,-,CASSSSFDLAGVRNEQFF,TGTGCCAGTAGTTCCTCCTTCGACCTAGCGGGAGTACGCAATGAGCAGTTCTTC
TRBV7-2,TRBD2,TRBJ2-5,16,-,CASTRLSGGVQETQYF,TGTGCCAGCACCCGGCTTAGCGGGGGGGTACAAGAGACCCAGTACTTC
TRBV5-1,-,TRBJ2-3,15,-,CASSRGPDYTDTQYF,TGCGCCAGCAGCCGGGGTCCGGACTACACAGATACGCAGTATTTT
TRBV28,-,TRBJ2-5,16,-,CASRATGQLVSETQYF,TGTGCCAGCAGGGCAACCGGACAGTTGGTCTCGGAGACCCAGTACTTC
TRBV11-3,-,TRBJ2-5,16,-,CASSARGGGGQETQYF,TGTGCCAGCAGCGCAAGGGGAGGGGGAGGGCAAGAGACCCAGTACTTC
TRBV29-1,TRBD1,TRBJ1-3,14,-,CSVTHRGAGNTIYF,TGCAGCGTTACCCACAGGGGAGCTGGAAACACCATATATTTT
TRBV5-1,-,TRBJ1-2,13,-,CASSPLDGDGYTF,TGCGCCAGCAGCCCTCTGGACGGGGATGGCTACACCTTC
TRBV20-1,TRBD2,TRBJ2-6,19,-,CSASLFGRAGSSGANVLTF,TGCAGTGCTAGTCTTTTCGGGAGGGCCGGAAGCTCTGGGGCCAACGTCCTGACTTTC
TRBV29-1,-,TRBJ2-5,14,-,CSHLASGDQETQYF,TGCAGTCACCTGGCCTCGGGGGATCAAGAGACCCAGTACTTC
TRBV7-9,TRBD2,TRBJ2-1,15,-,CASSLRGGLVNEQFF,TGTGCCAGCAGCCTCCGGGGGGGGCTCGTCAATGAGCAGTTCTTC